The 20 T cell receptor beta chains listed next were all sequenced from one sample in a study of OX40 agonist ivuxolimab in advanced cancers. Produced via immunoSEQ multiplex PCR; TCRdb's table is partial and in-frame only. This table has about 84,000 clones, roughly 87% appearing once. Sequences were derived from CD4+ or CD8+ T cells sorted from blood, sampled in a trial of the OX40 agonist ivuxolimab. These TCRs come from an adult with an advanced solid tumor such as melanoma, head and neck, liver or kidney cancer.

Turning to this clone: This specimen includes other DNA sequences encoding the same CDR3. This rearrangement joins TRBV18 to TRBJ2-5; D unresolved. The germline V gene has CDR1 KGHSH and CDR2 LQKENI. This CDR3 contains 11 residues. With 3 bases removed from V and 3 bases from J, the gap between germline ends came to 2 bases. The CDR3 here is CASSPKETQYF. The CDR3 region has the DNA TGTGCCAGCTCACCTAAAGAGACCCAGTACTTC.

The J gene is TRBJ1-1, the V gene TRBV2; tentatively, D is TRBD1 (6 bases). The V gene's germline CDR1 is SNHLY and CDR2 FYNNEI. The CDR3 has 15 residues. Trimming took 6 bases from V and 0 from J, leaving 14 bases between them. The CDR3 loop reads CASRGQGQLNTEAFF. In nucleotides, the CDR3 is TGTGCCAGCAGGGGGCAAGGACAGTTGAACACTGAAGCTTTCTTT. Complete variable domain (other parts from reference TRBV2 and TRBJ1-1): EPEVTQTPSHQVTQMGQEVILRCVPISNHLYFYWYRQILGQKVEFLVSFYNNEISEKSEIFDDQFSVERPDGSNFTLKIRSTKLEDSAMYFCASRGQGQLNTEAFFGQGTRLTVV.

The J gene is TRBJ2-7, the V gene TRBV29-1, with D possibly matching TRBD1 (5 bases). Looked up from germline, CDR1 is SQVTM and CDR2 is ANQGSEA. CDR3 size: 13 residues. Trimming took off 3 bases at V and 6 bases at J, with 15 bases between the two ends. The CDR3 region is CSVDHQGHAEQYF. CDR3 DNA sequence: TGCAGCGTTGACCACCAAGGACATGCCGAGCAGTACTTC.

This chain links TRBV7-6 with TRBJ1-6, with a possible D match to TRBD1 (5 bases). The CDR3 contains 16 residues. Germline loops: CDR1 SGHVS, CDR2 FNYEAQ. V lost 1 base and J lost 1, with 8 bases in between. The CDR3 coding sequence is TGTGCCAGCAGCTTAGATGGGGGTTCCTATAATTCACCCCTCCACTTT. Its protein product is CASSLDGGSYNSPLHF.

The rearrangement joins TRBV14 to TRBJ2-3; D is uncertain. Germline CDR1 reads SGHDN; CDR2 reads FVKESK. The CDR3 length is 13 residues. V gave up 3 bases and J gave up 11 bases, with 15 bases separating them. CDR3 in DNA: TGTGCCAGCAGCCATGTTAACCGTTTGGGGCAGTATTTT. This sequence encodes CASSHVNRLGQYF. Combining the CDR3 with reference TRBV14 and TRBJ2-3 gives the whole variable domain EAGVTQFPSHSVIEKGQTVTLRCDPISGHDNLYWYRRVMGKEIKFLLHFVKESKQDESGMPNNRFLAERTGGTYSTLKVQPAELEDSGVYFCASSHVNRLGQYFGPGTRLTVL.

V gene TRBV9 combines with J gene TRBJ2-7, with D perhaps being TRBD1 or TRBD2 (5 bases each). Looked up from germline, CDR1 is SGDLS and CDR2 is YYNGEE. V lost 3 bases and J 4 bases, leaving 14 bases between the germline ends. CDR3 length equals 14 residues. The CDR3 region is CASSAIAGGYEQYF. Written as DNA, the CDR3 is TGTGCCAGCAGCGCAATTGCTGGGGGATACGAGCAGTACTTC.

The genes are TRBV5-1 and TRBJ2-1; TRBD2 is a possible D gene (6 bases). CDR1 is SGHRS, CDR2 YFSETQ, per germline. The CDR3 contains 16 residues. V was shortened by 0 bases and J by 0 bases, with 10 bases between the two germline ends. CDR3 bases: TGCGCCAGCAGCTTGGCAGCGGGCCCCTCCTACAATGAGCAGTTCTTC. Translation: CASSLAAGPSYNEQFF.

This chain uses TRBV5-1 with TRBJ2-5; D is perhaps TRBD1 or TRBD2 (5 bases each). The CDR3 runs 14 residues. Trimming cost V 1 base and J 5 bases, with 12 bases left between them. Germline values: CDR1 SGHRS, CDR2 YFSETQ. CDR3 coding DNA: TGCGCCAGCAGCTTGAACGGGGCTGAGGAGACCCAGTACTTC. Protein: CASSLNGAEETQYF.

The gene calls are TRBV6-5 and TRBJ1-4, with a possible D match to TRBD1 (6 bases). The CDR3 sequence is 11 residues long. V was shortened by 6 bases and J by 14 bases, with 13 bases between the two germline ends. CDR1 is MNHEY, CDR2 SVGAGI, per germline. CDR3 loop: CASRMNRDLFF. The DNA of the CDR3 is TGTGCCAGCAGGATGAACAGGGATCTGTTTTTT.

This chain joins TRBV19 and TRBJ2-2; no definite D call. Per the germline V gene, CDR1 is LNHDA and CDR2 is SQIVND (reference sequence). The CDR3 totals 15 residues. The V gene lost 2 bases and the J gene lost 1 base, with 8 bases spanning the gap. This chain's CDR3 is CASSIRNRNTGELFF. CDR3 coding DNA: TGTGCCAGTAGTATACGGAACAGGAACACCGGGGAGCTGTTTTTT.

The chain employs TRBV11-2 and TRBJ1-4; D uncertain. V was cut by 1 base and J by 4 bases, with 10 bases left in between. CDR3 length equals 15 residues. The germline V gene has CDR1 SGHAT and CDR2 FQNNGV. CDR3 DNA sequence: TGTGCCAGCAGCTTAGCAGGAGCCCTTAATGAAAAACTGTTTTTT. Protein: CASSLAGALNEKLFF.

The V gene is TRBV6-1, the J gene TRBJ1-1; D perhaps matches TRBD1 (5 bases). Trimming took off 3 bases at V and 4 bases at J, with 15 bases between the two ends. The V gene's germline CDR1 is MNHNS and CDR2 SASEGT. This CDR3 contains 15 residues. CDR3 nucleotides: TGTGCCAGCAGTGAGGTGGGGCTCGGGGGCACTGAAGCTTTCTTT. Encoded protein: CASSEVGLGGTEAFF.

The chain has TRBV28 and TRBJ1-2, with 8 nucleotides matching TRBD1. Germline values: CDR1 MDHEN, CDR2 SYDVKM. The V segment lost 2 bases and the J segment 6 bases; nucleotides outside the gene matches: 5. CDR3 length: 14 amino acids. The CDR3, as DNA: TGTGCCAGCAGTTTAGTGGGACAGGAGGATGGCTACACCTTC. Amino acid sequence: CASSLVGQEDGYTF.

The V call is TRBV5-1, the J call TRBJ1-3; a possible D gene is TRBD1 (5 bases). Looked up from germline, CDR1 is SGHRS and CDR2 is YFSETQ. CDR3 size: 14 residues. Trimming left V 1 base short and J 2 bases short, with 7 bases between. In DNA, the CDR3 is TGCGCCAGCAGCTTGCCGGGGGCTGGAAACACCATATATTTT. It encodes CASSLPGAGNTIYF.

The DNA for the CDR3 is TGTGCCAGTACTCCGGACAGGGGGGCTTACTATGGCTACACCTTC. Its translation is CASTPDRGAYYGYTF. The rearrangement uses TRBV19 and TRBJ1-2; 10 bases are shared with TRBD1. Per germline, CDR1 LNHDA and CDR2 SQIVND (reference sequence). This CDR3 is built from 15 residues. V shed 7 bases, J shed 3 bases, and the junction held 8 bases outside the gene matches.

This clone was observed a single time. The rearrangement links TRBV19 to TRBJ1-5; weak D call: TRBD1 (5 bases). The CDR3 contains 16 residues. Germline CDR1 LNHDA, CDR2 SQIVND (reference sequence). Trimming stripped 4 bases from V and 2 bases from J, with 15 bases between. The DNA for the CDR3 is TGTGCCAGTAGTACCCATGGGGGATTAGGCAATCAGCCCCAGCATTTT. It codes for CASSTHGGLGNQPQHF.

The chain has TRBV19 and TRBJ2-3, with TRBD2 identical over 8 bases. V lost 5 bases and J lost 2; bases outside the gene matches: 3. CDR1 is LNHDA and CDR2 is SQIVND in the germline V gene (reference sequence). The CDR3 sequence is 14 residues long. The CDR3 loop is CASSVSGDTDTQYF. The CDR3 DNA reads TGTGCCAGTAGTGTTAGCGGGGACACAGATACGCAGTATTTT.

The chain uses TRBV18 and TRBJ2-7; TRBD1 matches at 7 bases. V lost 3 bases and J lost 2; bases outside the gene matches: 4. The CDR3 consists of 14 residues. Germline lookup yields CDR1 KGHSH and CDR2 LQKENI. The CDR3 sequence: CASSPRQGPYEQYF. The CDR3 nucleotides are TGTGCCAGCTCACCCCGACAGGGTCCCTACGAGCAGTACTTC.

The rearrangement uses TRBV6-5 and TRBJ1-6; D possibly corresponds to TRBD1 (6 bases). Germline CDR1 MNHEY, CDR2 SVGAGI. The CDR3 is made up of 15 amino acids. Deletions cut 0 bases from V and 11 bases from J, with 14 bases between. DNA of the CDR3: TGTGCCAGCAGTTACTCCGGGACACTCGGGGCACCCCTCCACTTT. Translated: CASSYSGTLGAPLHF.

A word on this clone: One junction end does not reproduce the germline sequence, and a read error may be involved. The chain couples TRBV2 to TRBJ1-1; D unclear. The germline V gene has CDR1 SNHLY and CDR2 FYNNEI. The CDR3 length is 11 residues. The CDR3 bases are TGTGCCAGCAGTGAATACGGGCCGAAACGCTTT. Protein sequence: CASSEYGPKRF.